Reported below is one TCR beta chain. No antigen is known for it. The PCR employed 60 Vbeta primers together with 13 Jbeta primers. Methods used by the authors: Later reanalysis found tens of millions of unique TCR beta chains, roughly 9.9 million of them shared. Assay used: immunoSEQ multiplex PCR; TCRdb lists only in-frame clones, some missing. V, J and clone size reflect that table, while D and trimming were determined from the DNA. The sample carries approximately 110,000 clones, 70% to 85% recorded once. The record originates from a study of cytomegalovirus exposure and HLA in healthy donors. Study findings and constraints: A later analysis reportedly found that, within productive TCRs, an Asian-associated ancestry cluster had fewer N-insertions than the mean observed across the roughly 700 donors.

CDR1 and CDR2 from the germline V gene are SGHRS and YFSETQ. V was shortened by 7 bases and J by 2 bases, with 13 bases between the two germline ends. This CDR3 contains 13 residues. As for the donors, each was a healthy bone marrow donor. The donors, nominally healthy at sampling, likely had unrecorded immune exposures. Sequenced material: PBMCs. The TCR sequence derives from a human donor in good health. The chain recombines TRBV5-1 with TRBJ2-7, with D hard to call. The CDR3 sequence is CASGLQSPYEQYF. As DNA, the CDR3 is TGCGCCAGCGGGCTACAAAGTCCCTACGAGCAGTACTTC.